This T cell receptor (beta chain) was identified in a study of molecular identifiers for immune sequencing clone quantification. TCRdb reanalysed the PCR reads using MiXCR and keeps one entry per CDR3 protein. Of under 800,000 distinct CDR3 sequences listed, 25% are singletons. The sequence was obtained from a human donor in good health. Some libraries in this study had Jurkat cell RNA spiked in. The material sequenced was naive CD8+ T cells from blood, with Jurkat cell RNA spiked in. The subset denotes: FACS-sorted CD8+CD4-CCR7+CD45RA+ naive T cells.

CDR3 protein: CASPQGSYEQYF. The CDR3 DNA follows: TGCGCCAGTCCCCAAGGCTCCTACGAGCAGTACTTC. The J gene is TRBJ2-7, the V gene TRBV23-1; D not resolved. TRBV23-1 is marked as an open reading frame, function uncertain. With 9 bases removed from V and 0 bases from J, the gap between germline ends came to 9 bases. CDR3 size: 12 residues.